This T cell receptor beta chain was obtained from a study of tumor-infiltrating lymphocytes in glioblastoma multiforme. The CDR3 totals 16 residues. The V gene lost 6 bases and the J gene lost 4 bases, with 22 bases spanning the gap. TCR beta libraries were built from RNA through three nested multiplex PCR rounds using modified ARM-PCR. MiXCR, applied by TCRdb to the multiplex PCR reads, yields one record per CDR3 protein. The data show 25,000 to 35,000 distinct CDR3 sequences, around 55% seen once. This clonotype has only one observation. The sequenced material came from brain tumor tissue. This rearrangement joins TRBV12-3 or TRBV12-4 to TRBJ2-7; D gene unclear. This TCR came from a male donor with glioblastoma. DNA of the CDR3: TGTGCCAGCAGGCTCTCGGGCAAGGGCAAGTTGTACGAGCAGTACTTC. Translating it yields CASRLSGKGKLYEQYF.